This entry lists 27 T cell receptor beta chains sequenced from one sample in a study of blood T cell repertoires in COVID-19. Measured with immunoSEQ multiplex PCR; TCRdb has only the in-frame clones, and not every one. The sample consists of about 260,000 clones, approximately 85% of them appearing once. Sequenced sample: peripheral blood. Receptors were obtained from a human donor in a cohort sampled during active COVID-19.

This clone was seen only once. V usage is TRBV18 and J usage is TRBJ2-7, with 11 bases fitting TRBD2. The CDR3 is 15 residues long. The trim removed 3 bases at V and 5 bases at J, leaving 6 bases unmatched. Germline V gene sequence: CDR1 KGHSH, CDR2 LQKENI. For the CDR3, the DNA is TGTGCCAGCTCACCTGCTAGCGGGGGGCCCAACGAGCAGTACTTC. It translates to CASSPASGGPNEQYF.

This chain connects TRBV19 to TRBJ2-6; no firm D call. CDR1 and CDR2 from the germline V gene are LNHDA and SQIVND (reference sequence). V dropped 7 bases and J dropped 2 bases, with 6 bases sitting between them. There are 13 residues in the CDR3. For the CDR3, the DNA is TGTGCCAGTACCGCAGCTGGGGCCAACGTCCTGACTTTC. Protein: CASTAAGANVLTF.

The J gene is TRBJ2-1, the V gene TRBV28; TRBD2 matches at 14 bases. Per the germline V gene, CDR1 is MDHEN and CDR2 is SYDVKM. Germline trimming cut 4 bases from V and 12 bases from J; bases unmatched to any gene: 8. The CDR3 sequence is 15 residues long. The CDR3 loop is CASSWGTSGRGVQFF. The CDR3 DNA is TGTGCCAGCAGTTGGGGGACTAGCGGGAGAGGGGTGCAGTTCTTC. The entire variable domain, with the rest obtained from reference TRBV28 and TRBJ2-1, is as follows: DVKVTQSSRYLVKRTGEKVFLECVQDMDHENMFWYRQDPGLGLRLIYFSYDVKMKEKGDIPEGYSVSREKKERFSLILESASTNQTSMYLCASSWGTSGRGVQFFGPGTRLTVL.

Here the CDR3 reads CASSPQGTGELFF. The CDR3 DNA is TGTGCCAGCAGTCCACAGGGCACCGGGGAGCTGTTTTTT. The chain employs TRBV2 and TRBJ2-2, with D tentatively TRBD1 (6 bases). In germline, CDR1 is SNHLY, CDR2 FYNNEI. The CDR3 runs 13 residues. The germline V and J ends were trimmed by 5 bases and 4 bases, with 8 bases remaining between them.

The chain employs TRBV29-1 and TRBJ1-4, with 10 bases that match TRBD1. The CDR3 is 13 residues long. Germline CDR1 SQVTM, CDR2 ANQGSEA. V was pared by 7 bases and J by 5 bases, with 4 bases of the junction left unmatched. The CDR3 loop reads CSAGTGANEKLFF. The CDR3 DNA reads as TGCAGCGCAGGGACAGGGGCCAATGAAAAACTGTTTTTT. The complete variable domain, with remaining parts taken from reference TRBV29-1 and TRBJ1-4, reads SAVISQKPSRDICQRGTSLTIQCQVDSQVTMMFWYRQQPGQSLTLIATANQGSEATYESGFVIDKFPISRPNLTFSTLTVSNMSPEDSSIYLCSAGTGANEKLFFGSGTQLSVL.

CDR3 protein: CASSRGQGRYEQYF. Written as DNA, the CDR3 is TGTGCCAGCAGCAGAGGACAGGGACGCTACGAGCAGTACTTC. The chain joins TRBV5-5 to TRBJ2-7; TRBD1 aligns across 8 bases. Germline values: CDR1 SGHKS, CDR2 YYEKEE (reference sequence). V was pared by 4 bases and J by 3 bases, with 6 bases of the junction left unmatched. This CDR3 is 14 amino acids long.

This chain joins TRBV5-1 and TRBJ2-7; 7 bases are a match to TRBD2. V shed 0 bases, J shed 6 bases, and the junction held 0 bases outside the gene matches. From germline, CDR1 is SGHRS and CDR2 YFSETQ. CDR3 length equals 12 residues. The CDR3 nucleotides are TGCGCCAGCAGCTTGGCTAGCGGCGAGCAGTACTTC. Amino acid sequence: CASSLASGEQYF.

This clone appeared a single time. The chain has TRBV6-5 and TRBJ1-5; D unresolved. The length of the CDR3 is 15 residues. Germline CDR1 and CDR2: MNHEY and SVGAGI. The V gene lost 6 bases and the J gene lost 4 bases, with 16 bases spanning the gap. The CDR3 loop reads CASSVPRAGNQPQHF. Here the CDR3 DNA reads TGTGCCAGCAGCGTCCCGAGAGCGGGAAATCAGCCCCAGCATTTT.

The chain couples TRBV24-1 to TRBJ2-1, with TRBD2 matching 8 bases. Germline trimming cut 2 bases from V and 9 bases from J; bases unmatched to any gene: 2. CDR3 length equals 13 residues. Germline values: CDR1 KGHDR, CDR2 SFDVKD. The CDR3 DNA is TGTGCCACCAGTGATTCGGGGGGGGGTGAGCAGTTCTTC. Its translation is CATSDSGGGEQFF.

J is TRBJ2-5 and V is TRBV5-5, with TRBD2 identical over 7 bases. CDR3 length: 14 amino acids. V shed 2 bases and J 5 bases; nucleotides not matched to a gene: 6. The V gene's germline CDR1 is SGHKS and CDR2 YYEKEE (reference sequence). CDR3 coding DNA: TGTGCCAGCAGCTTTAAGGGAGGGAGCGAGACCCAGTACTTC. Encoded protein: CASSFKGGSETQYF.

This clone has only a few counts. The chain links TRBV13 to TRBJ1-2; D remains ambiguous. Germline loops: CDR1 PRHDT, CDR2 FYEKMQ (reference sequence). The CDR3 is made up of 15 amino acids. V was cut by 4 bases and J by 0 bases, with 12 bases left in between. CDR3 DNA sequence: TGTGCCAGCAGCTCGCCGGTTGCTCCTAACTATGGCTACACCTTC. Translated: CASSSPVAPNYGYTF.

This rearrangement joins TRBV28 to TRBJ2-2; the D is unclear. Trimming stripped 3 bases from V and 2 bases from J, with 4 bases between. This CDR3 region has 13 residues. The germline gives CDR1 MDHEN, CDR2 SYDVKM. This chain's CDR3 is CASSFLNTGELFF. CDR3 nucleotide sequence: TGTGCCAGCAGTTTCCTCAACACCGGGGAGCTGTTTTTT. Using reference TRBV28 and TRBJ2-2 for the parts outside the CDR3, the full variable domain is DVKVTQSSRYLVKRTGEKVFLECVQDMDHENMFWYRQDPGLGLRLIYFSYDVKMKEKGDIPEGYSVSREKKERFSLILESASTNQTSMYLCASSFLNTGELFFGEGSRLTVL.

The V and J genes are TRBV19 and TRBJ2-3; 11 nucleotides match TRBD1. Germline values: CDR1 LNHDA, CDR2 SQIVND (reference sequence). V lost 5 bases to trimming and J lost 5 bases; unmatched junction nucleotides: 9. The CDR3 totals 16 residues. CDR3 sequence reads: CASSPRRGTGGDTQYF. The CDR3 nucleotides are TGTGCCAGTAGTCCACGCCGGGGGACAGGGGGAGATACGCAGTATTTT.

The genes are TRBV6-6 and TRBJ2-1; TRBD2 might be the D (6 bases). The V end was cut by 4 bases, the J end by 5 bases, with 12 bases between. The germline V gene encodes CDR1 MNHNY and CDR2 SVGAGI (reference sequence). This CDR3 has 14 residues. The CDR3 sequence is CASSWGELNNEQFF. The CDR3 DNA follows: TGTGCCAGCAGTTGGGGGGAGCTGAACAATGAGCAGTTCTTC.

The chain combines TRBV2 with TRBJ1-4, with 11 positions matching TRBD1. Germline V gene sequence: CDR1 SNHLY, CDR2 FYNNEI. The J segment lost 8 bases and the V segment lost 6 bases, leaving 2 bases of the junction unmatched. The CDR3 is made up of 13 amino acids. The CDR3 DNA is TGTGCCAGCAGAGGGACAGGGGGAGAAAAACTGTTTTTT. Its translation is CASRGTGGEKLFF.

Of note for this clone: A much larger clone sits a single nucleotide away, making a read error possible. The chain is built from TRBV7-9 and TRBJ2-7, with D uncertain. Trimming shortened V by 4 bases and J by 3 bases, and 4 bases separated the two germline ends. Germline loops: CDR1 SEHNR, CDR2 FQNEAQ (reference sequence). This CDR3 region has 11 residues. CDR3 sequence: CASSSYYEQYF. Here the CDR3 DNA reads TGTGCCAGCAGCTCCTACTACGAGCAGTACTTC. The whole variable domain, filled in from reference TRBV7-9 and TRBJ2-7, reads DTGVSQNPRHKITKRGQNVTFRCDPISEHNRLYWYRQTLGQGPEFLTYFQNEAQLEKSRLLSDRFSAERPKGSFSTLEIQRTEQGDSAMYLCASSSYYEQYFGPGTRLTVT.

The gene calls are TRBV6-5 and TRBJ1-5; unclear D gene. Per the germline V gene, CDR1 is MNHEY and CDR2 is SVGAGI. The CDR3 is made up of 15 amino acids. The V end was cut by 6 bases, the J end by 3 bases, with 15 bases between. The CDR3 loop reads CASSEGPGSNQPQHF. Here the CDR3 DNA reads TGTGCCAGCAGCGAGGGTCCGGGATCCAATCAGCCCCAGCATTTT.

V is TRBV12-3 or TRBV12-4 and J is TRBJ1-3, with no clear D. This CDR3 is built from 13 residues. Trimming removed 5 bases from V and 0 bases from J, with 5 bases in between. For the CDR3, the DNA is TGTGCCAGCAGTCCTTCCTCTGGAAACACCATATATTTT. Its protein is CASSPSSGNTIYF.

The chain has TRBV7-2 and TRBJ2-5, with D possibly matching TRBD2 (8 bases). V was shortened by 5 bases and J by 4 bases, with 14 bases between the two germline ends. Per germline, CDR1 SGHTA and CDR2 FQGNSA. This CDR3 is 14 amino acids long. The CDR3 here is CASSPGGLGETQYF. The CDR3 DNA sequence: TGTGCCAGCAGCCCAGGGGGACTAGGAGAGACCCAGTACTTC.

J is TRBJ2-1 and V is TRBV27; tentatively, D is TRBD1 (5 bases). Deletions cut 7 bases from V and 6 bases from J, with 7 bases between. Per the germline V gene, CDR1 is MNHEY and CDR2 is SMNVEV (reference sequence). This CDR3 spans 11 amino acids. In nucleotides, the CDR3 is TGTGCCAGCATTCAGGGCAATGAGCAGTTCTTC. Translated, it gives CASIQGNEQFF.

The V and J genes are TRBV24-1 and TRBJ2-1; the D gene is possibly TRBD2 (5 bases). V dropped 3 bases and J dropped 0 bases, with 14 bases sitting between them. The CDR3 runs 17 residues. The germline V gene encodes CDR1 KGHDR and CDR2 SFDVKD. The CDR3 sequence is CATSDGLRGSSYNEQFF. For the CDR3, the DNA is TGTGCCACCAGTGATGGACTCCGGGGTAGCTCCTACAATGAGCAGTTCTTC.

In its sample, this clone was seen once. The rearrangement uses TRBV19 and TRBJ2-1, with 8 bases lining up with TRBD2. The V gene end was trimmed by 5 bases and the J gene end by 6 bases; junction bases not matched to a gene: 9. The CDR3 is 15 amino acids. Looked up from germline, CDR1 is LNHDA and CDR2 is SQIVND (reference sequence). The CDR3 here is CASSPLAGQSNEQFF. The CDR3 nucleotides read TGTGCCAGTAGTCCTCTAGCGGGTCAGAGCAATGAGCAGTTCTTC.

The chain links TRBV18 to TRBJ2-2, with 10 bases lining up with TRBD2. Unmatched junction bases numbered 5, after V lost 0 bases and J lost 7 bases. The CDR3 contains 16 residues. Germline CDR1 is KGHSH and CDR2 is LQKENI. The CDR3, as DNA: TGTGCCAGCTCACCACCGCTAGCGGGAGTCGTCGGGGAGCTGTTTTTT. Translated: CASSPPLAGVVGELFF.

The rearrangement links TRBV2 to TRBJ2-4; maybe TRBD2 (6 bases). V shed 4 bases and J shed 0 bases, with 7 bases lying between them. This CDR3 region has 14 residues. CDR1 and CDR2 (germline): SNHLY, FYNNEI. CDR3 sequence: CASSGGLAKNIQYF. CDR3 DNA sequence: TGTGCCAGCAGTGGGGGACTAGCCAAAAACATTCAGTACTTC.

V and J are TRBV18 and TRBJ1-3, with D hard to call. The CDR3 extends over 14 amino acids. Germline V gene sequence: CDR1 KGHSH, CDR2 LQKENI. The V end lost 6 bases, the J end lost 0 bases, and 9 bases lay between the germline ends. CDR3 DNA sequence: TGTGCCAGCTCCCTAGGTATCTCTGGAAACACCATATATTTT. It codes for CASSLGISGNTIYF.

V usage is TRBV6-2 or TRBV6-3 and J usage is TRBJ1-1; tentative D call: TRBD1 (5 bases). The ends were cut back, 5 bases at V and 2 bases at J, with 27 bases in the middle. The CDR3 is 19 residues long. Germline CDR1 reads MNHEY; CDR2 reads SVGEGT. CDR3 protein: CASSRYGLAGGVLNTEAFF. The CDR3 DNA is TGTGCCAGCAGTCGTTACGGCTTGGCCGGGGGGGTTTTAAACACTGAAGCTTTCTTT.

J is TRBJ2-3 and V is TRBV14, with TRBD1 matching 8 bases. The germline gives CDR1 SGHDN, CDR2 FVKESK. There are 23 residues in the CDR3. V shed 3 bases, J shed 2 bases, and the junction held 28 bases outside the gene matches. CDR3 protein: CASSQERRGGQGGPSRPTDTQYF. CDR3 nucleotide sequence: TGTGCCAGCAGCCAGGAACGCCGGGGAGGACAGGGTGGTCCATCTAGACCCACAGATACGCAGTATTTT.